These 9 T cell receptor beta chains were sequenced from one sample in a study of cytomegalovirus exposure and HLA in healthy donors. PCR employed 60 Vbeta and 13 Jbeta primers. TCRdb keeps only in-frame clones here, not all; method: immunoSEQ multiplex PCR. Here the sample spans 140,000 or so clones, 75% to 90% being singletons. Source material: PBMCs. All receptors come from a woman in her twenties or thirties in good health and CMV-seronegative.

The chain carries TRBV6-5 and TRBJ1-2, with 7 nucleotides matching TRBD1. The CDR3 is 14 amino acids. Germline V CDR1 and CDR2: MNHEY, SVGAGI. J gave up 8 bases and V 4 bases, and 10 bases lay outside the gene matches. In DNA form, the CDR3 reads TGTGCCAGCAGTTCCCAAGGACAGGCGGTGGGCTACACCTTC. Translating gives CASSSQGQAVGYTF.

This clone was seen a handful of times. The chain uses TRBV9 and TRBJ2-1, with 8 nucleotides matching TRBD2. The CDR3 totals 14 residues. V lost 4 bases and J lost 8; bases outside the gene matches: 8. The V gene's germline CDR1 is SGDLS and CDR2 YYNGEE. Written as DNA, the CDR3 is TGTGCCAGCAGCACTACGGGGGGGCTGGATGAGCAGTTCTTC. The encoded protein is CASSTTGGLDEQFF.

The chain joins TRBV28 to TRBJ2-5, with D possibly TRBD1 on 5 matching bases. The end of the DNA fits TRBJ2-7 better, so the J call may be wrong. Germline CDR1 is MDHEN and CDR2 is SYDVKM. The CDR3 is 15 amino acids. In DNA, the CDR3 is TGTGCCAGCACCTCGAGGACCAGGGTGGGGCTCGAGCAGTACTTC. It translates to CASTSRTRVGLEQYF.

This clone has a single count. V is TRBV6-6 and J is TRBJ1-5; no reliable D call. Germline V gene lookup returns CDR1 MNHNY and CDR2 SVGAGI (reference sequence). V gave up 0 bases and J gave up 5 bases, with 5 bases separating them. This CDR3 region has 13 residues. DNA for the CDR3: TGTGCCAGCAGTTACTCCCCGTATCAGCCCCAGCATTTT. Protein product: CASSYSPYQPQHF.

The J gene is TRBJ2-3, the V gene TRBV7-2, with D maybe TRBD2 (5 bases). Trimming left V 3 bases short and J 0 bases short, with 7 bases between. Germline assignment: CDR1 SGHTA and CDR2 FQGNSA. The CDR3 extends over 14 amino acids. The CDR3 DNA follows: TGTGCCAGCAGCTTCGGCGGGAGCACAGATACGCAGTATTTT. This codes for CASSFGGSTDTQYF.

This rearrangement joins TRBV6-5 to TRBJ2-5, with 8 bases matching TRBD2. This CDR3 region has 13 residues. Germline V gene lookup returns CDR1 MNHEY and CDR2 SVGAGI. The V segment lost 6 bases and the J segment 4 bases; nucleotides outside the gene matches: 4. CDR3 sequence: CASRGLGLETQYF. CDR3 in DNA: TGTGCCAGCAGGGGACTAGGGTTAGAGACCCAGTACTTC.

Regarding this clone: Sequence at one end of the junction differs from germline and may be a read error. The V gene is TRBV7-9, the J gene TRBJ2-3; D possibly corresponds to TRBD2 (6 bases). The CDR3 has 17 amino acids. From germline, CDR1 is SEHNR and CDR2 FQNEAQ (reference sequence). CDR3 sequence (DNA): TGTTCCAGCAGCGTTCCCGGCGGGGAAGGGAATCTAGATACGCAGTATTTT. Its protein product is CSSSVPGGEGNLDTQYF.

The rearrangement uses TRBV7-9 and TRBJ2-3, with TRBD2 matching over 8 bases. The CDR3 has 19 amino acids. Unmatched junction bases numbered 22, after V lost 1 base and J lost 10 bases. Germline V CDR1 and CDR2: SEHNR, FQNEAQ (reference sequence). The CDR3 region is CASSLDGKAGATQGWAQYF. CDR3 in DNA: TGTGCCAGCAGCTTAGATGGGAAAGCGGGGGCCACTCAGGGATGGGCGCAGTATTTT.

This clone was seen only once. The chain has TRBV27 and TRBJ2-3; 10 bases fit TRBD2. Germline trimming cut 7 bases from V and 1 base from J; bases unmatched to any gene: 17. Per the germline V gene, CDR1 is MNHEY and CDR2 is SMNVEV (reference sequence). The CDR3 loop spans 19 amino acids. The CDR3 nucleotides read TGTGCCAGCACCGCGCTCCGGACTAGCGGAGCCCGGGGCACAGATACGCAGTATTTT. The encoded protein is CASTALRTSGARGTDTQYF.